Listed below are T cell receptor beta chains from one sample, sequenced in a study of blood T cells in healthy people across ages. MiXCR, run by TCRdb on the 5' RACE reads, gives a single entry per CDR3 protein. The profile shows some 880,000 distinct CDR3 sequences, 35% to 40% of them singletons. Sequencing input: blood. Source of these receptors: a man aged 18 to 29 in good health. The CDR3 runs from the conserved cysteine through the conserved F or W. A D gene is named only where the DNA matches it firmly. Size is omitted from some rows. Given values are once, few, many or a class for expanded clones.

size	D	V	J	CDR3	DNA
-	TRBD1	TRBV20-1	TRBJ2-1	CSARDRGQGSNEQFF	TGCAGTGCTAGAGATAGGGGACAGGGAAGCAATGAGCAGTTCTTC
few	-	TRBV19	TRBJ2-1	CASSPGPAYNEQFF	TGTGCCAGTAGTCCGGGGCCCGCCTACAATGAGCAGTTCTTC
few	TRBD1	TRBV2	TRBJ1-2	CASSLSQGQIYGYTF	TGTGCCAGCAGTTTATCACAGGGGCAAATCTATGGCTACACCTTC
few	-	TRBV2	TRBJ2-7	CASSRKTRDVKTYEQYF	TGTGCCAGCAGCCGGAAAACCCGGGACGTTAAAACCTACGAGCAGTACTTC
-	TRBD1	TRBV10-3	TRBJ1-5	CAISEGTVDNQPQHF	TGTGCCATCAGTGAAGGGACAGTAGACAATCAGCCCCAGCATTTT
-	-	TRBV12-3/TRBV12-4	TRBJ1-2	CASFGGVSDYGYTF	TGTGCCAGCTTCGGGGGGGTTTCGGACTATGGCTACACCTTC
once	-	TRBV7-8	TRBJ1-1	CASSLVQGENTEAFF	TGTGCCAGCAGCTTAGTTCAGGGAGAGAACACTGAAGCTTTCTTT
once	TRBD1	TRBV18	TRBJ1-6	CASSIDRVGNSPLHF	TGTGCCAGCTCAATTGACAGGGTAGGGAATTCACCCCTCCACTTT
-	TRBD1	TRBV28	TRBJ1-2	CASRPQGVLGYTF	TGTGCCAGCAGGCCTCAGGGGGTTTTGGGCTACACCTTC
-	TRBD1	TRBV6-1	TRBJ1-1	CASSGTGLAEAFF	TGTGCCAGCAGTGGGACAGGGCTCGCTGAAGCTTTCTTT
-	TRBD2	TRBV5-1	TRBJ2-2	CASSIGTSVPGELFF	TGCGCCAGCAGCATCGGGACTAGCGTTCCCGGGGAGCTGTTTTTT
-	-	TRBV7-8	TRBJ2-3	CASTLLIPLDTDTQYF	TGTGCCAGCACCCTGCTAATACCCTTGGACACAGATACGCAGTATTTT
few	-	TRBV11-2	TRBJ2-3	CASPPPGSSTDTQYF	TGTGCCAGCCCCCCGCCCGGTTCTAGCACAGATACGCAGTATTTT
few	-	TRBV4-1	TRBJ1-1	CASSQDTGRLDTEAFF	TGCGCCAGCAGCCAAGACACAGGGAGATTGGACACTGAAGCTTTCTTT
many	-	TRBV7-2	TRBJ2-5	CASMPGDTRKQYF	TGTGCCAGCATGCCAGGGGATACTAGGAAGCAGTACTTC